This T cell receptor (beta chain) was sequenced in a study of blood T cell repertoires in COVID-19. Study-wide context: Whether acute or convalescent, the COVID-19 samples came from the United States, Italy and Spain. Nucleic acid was either cDNA or gDNA, and it came from T cells, B-cell-depleted T cells, or PBMCs.

From germline, CDR1 is SGHTS and CDR2 YDEGEE. Trimming removed 0 bases at V and 1 base at J, with 5 bases between. This CDR3 has 14 residues. The repertoire was sequenced with immunoSEQ multiplex PCR; TCRdb's copy has only in-frame clones and lacks some. The sample includes around 100,000 clones, 90% of them seen just once. This TCR was recovered from a woman between 50 and 59 years old with acute or convalescent COVID-19. The sequencing sample was made of peripheral blood. V usage is TRBV5-8 and J usage is TRBJ2-1; the D gene is possibly TRBD2 (5 bases). The CDR3 DNA reads TGTGCCAGCAGCTTGGGGACTTCCTACAATGAGCAGTTCTTC. Translating gives CASSLGTSYNEQFF.